Listed below are T cell receptor beta chains from one sample, sequenced in a study of T cells after yellow fever vaccination. From the 5' RACE reads, TCRdb called clonotypes with MiXCR, one entry per CDR3 protein. The repertoire consists of approximately 550,000 distinct CDR3 sequences, with 19% occurring once and the leading ten covering roughly an eighth. Sequences were derived from PBMCs, sampled 15 days after the yellow fever booster vaccination. The source is a man aged 25 to 40 who received the YFV17D yellow fever vaccine. Each CDR3 is given with its conserved first and last residue. A D gene is named only where the DNA matches it firmly. Size is omitted from some rows. Given values are once, few, many or a class for expanded clones.

.	TRBV4-3	TRBJ2-3	TRBD2	TGCGCCAGCAGCCAAGGAGGGACTAGCGGGAGTTACAGCACAGATACGCAGTATTTT	CASSQGGTSGSYSTDTQYF
.	TRBV28	TRBJ2-1	.	TGTGCCAGCAGTCCCCTGGAGCTAATCAATGAGCAGTTCTTC	CASSPLELINEQFF
.	TRBV7-2	TRBJ2-1	.	TGTGCCAGCAGTCGAAACAGGGTCAATGAGCAGTTCTTC	CASSRNRVNEQFF
few	TRBV6-5	TRBJ2-3	TRBD2	TGTGCCAGCAGTTACGATCTGCGGGAGATCCCAGATACGCAGTATTTT	CASSYDLREIPDTQYF
few	TRBV3-1	TRBJ2-1	.	TGTGCCAGCAGCCAAGTTCCTGGAGACAATGAGCAGTTCTTC	CASSQVPGDNEQFF
.	TRBV10-3	TRBJ2-1	.	TGTGCCATCAGTGATTCGCGGGTAAACAATGAGCAGTTCTTC	CAISDSRVNNEQFF
.	TRBV5-1	TRBJ1-1	.	TGCGCCAGCAGCTCGGTCAGATACAACACTGAAGCTTTCTTT	CASSSVRYNTEAFF
few	TRBV7-9	TRBJ1-6	.	TGTGCCAGCAGCTTAGATCAGGGAGGAAATTCACCCCTCCACTTT	CASSLDQGGNSPLHF
many	TRBV5-5	TRBJ1-1	.	TGTGCCAGCAGCTTGGTAGGGGGAATGAACACTGAAGCTTTCTTT	CASSLVGGMNTEAFF
.	TRBV25-1	TRBJ1-6	TRBD1	TGTGCCAGCAGTGGCCCCCCCGGGACAGAAGATTCACCCCTCCACTTT	CASSGPPGTEDSPLHF
.	TRBV7-9	TRBJ2-3	.	TGTGCCAGCAGCCCCGGGTGGCGGGTACCCAGGGAAGATACGCAGTATTTT	CASSPGWRVPREDTQYF
.	TRBV29-1	TRBJ2-4	.	TGCAGCGGGGGGGAGGGGGGAAACATTCAGTACTTC	CSGGEGGNIQYF
few	TRBV5-3	TRBJ2-3	.	TGTGCCACCCAGGACTACTGTCGGCCAGATACGCAGTATTTT	CATQDYCRPDTQYF